This T cell receptor beta chain appears in the sequencing data of a study of T-cell reconstitution after alpha-beta-depleted transplantation in children. The study, taken as a whole, reports: Diversity and T-cell counts at one year after transplant derived mostly from new T cells.

In its sample, this clonotype was seen a few times. The target antigen is unknown. Preparation of the TCRbeta library involved a method that used unique molecular identifiers. TCRdb redid the calling of the PCR reads with MiXCR, one entry per CDR3 protein. Of hundreds of thousands of distinct CDR3 sequences listed, less than 9.5% are singletons. The germline V gene has CDR1 SGHAT and CDR2 FQNNGV. The CDR3 has 13 residues. V was pared by 2 bases and J by 6 bases, with 11 bases between. The chain links TRBV11-2 to TRBJ2-7; D unclear. Sequencing used peripheral blood, obtained 360 days after TCRalphabeta/CD19-depleted stem cell transplant. The origin of this receptor is a female patient aged 2-9 years who had a stem cell transplant for Fanconi anemia, so the T cells may come from the graft donor. As DNA, the CDR3 is TGTGCCAGCAGCTTAATACGAGGTAGCGAGCAGTACTTC. It yields the protein CASSLIRGSEQYF.